A selection of T cell receptor beta chains follows, all from one sample in a study of blood T cell repertoires in COVID-19. The assay was immunoSEQ multiplex PCR, and TCRdb's table has in-frame clones only and misses some. This table has 250,000 to 300,000 clones, around 87% appearing once. Sample: peripheral blood. Receptors originate from a man younger than 30 with active or convalescent COVID-19. Both conserved end residues are part of each CDR3. A D gene is named only where the DNA matches it firmly. Clone sizes are given selectively: once, few, many, or a class where the clone is expanded.

J gene: TRBJ2-7; D gene: TRBD1; clone size: NA; V gene: TRBV5-1; CDR3 length: 14; CDR3 protein: CASSPTGQTYEQYF; CDR3 DNA: TGCGCCAGCAGTCCGACAGGGCAGACCTACGAGCAGTACTTC
J gene: TRBJ1-6; D gene: TRBD1; clone size: NA; V gene: TRBV7-8; CDR3 length: 15; CDR3 protein: CASSFQTGSLSPLHF; CDR3 DNA: TGTGCCAGCAGCTTCCAGACAGGGTCGCTTTCACCCCTCCACTTT
J gene: TRBJ1-6; D gene: TRBD1; clone size: NA; V gene: TRBV29-1; CDR3 length: 14; CDR3 protein: CSDRQGAKVPPLHF; CDR3 DNA: TGCAGCGATCGACAGGGGGCGAAAGTTCCACCCCTCCACTTT
J gene: TRBJ2-1; D gene: NA; clone size: NA; V gene: TRBV6-5; CDR3 length: 13; CDR3 protein: CASSSRRSNEQFF; CDR3 DNA: TGTGCCAGCAGTTCCCGGAGGTCGAATGAGCAGTTCTTC
J gene: TRBJ1-2; D gene: NA; clone size: NA; V gene: TRBV2; CDR3 length: 13; CDR3 protein: CASRVQESYGYTF; CDR3 DNA: TGTGCCAGCAGGGTACAGGAGAGCTATGGCTACACCTTC
J gene: TRBJ2-1; D gene: NA; clone size: NA; V gene: TRBV10-3; CDR3 length: 15; CDR3 protein: CAISATSDHYNEQFF; CDR3 DNA: TGTGCCATCAGTGCAACTTCCGATCACTACAATGAGCAGTTCTTC
J gene: TRBJ1-1; D gene: NA; clone size: NA; V gene: TRBV7-9; CDR3 length: 15; CDR3 protein: CASSLSFFSGLEAFF; CDR3 DNA: TGTGCCAGCAGCTTATCGTTTTTCTCGGGTCTTGAAGCTTTCTTT
J gene: TRBJ2-2; D gene: NA; clone size: NA; V gene: TRBV11-3; CDR3 length: 14; CDR3 protein: CASSLWASAGELFF; CDR3 DNA: TGTGCCAGCAGCTTATGGGCGTCTGCCGGGGAGCTGTTTTTT
J gene: TRBJ1-4; D gene: NA; clone size: NA; V gene: TRBV18; CDR3 length: 14; CDR3 protein: CASSPPDRSRRLFF; CDR3 DNA: TGTGCCAGCTCACCACCTGACAGATCCCGACGGCTGTTTTTT
J gene: TRBJ1-6; D gene: NA; clone size: NA; V gene: TRBV7-2; CDR3 length: 15; CDR3 protein: CASSLDRPPDSPLHF; CDR3 DNA: TGTGCCAGCAGCTTAGACAGACCACCGGATTCACCCCTCCACTTT
J gene: TRBJ2-3; D gene: TRBD2; clone size: NA; V gene: TRBV7-3; CDR3 length: 17; CDR3 protein: CASSRSSGRGSTDTQYF; CDR3 DNA: TGTGCCAGCAGCCGGTCTAGCGGGAGGGGGTCCACAGATACGCAGTATTTT
J gene: TRBJ2-2; D gene: NA; clone size: NA; V gene: TRBV27; CDR3 length: 14; CDR3 protein: CASSFAQTTGELFF; CDR3 DNA: TGTGCCAGCAGTTTCGCACAAACCACCGGGGAGCTGTTTTTT
J gene: TRBJ1-6; D gene: NA; clone size: NA; V gene: TRBV28; CDR3 length: 17; CDR3 protein: CASSLGEVKSYNSPLHF; CDR3 DNA: TGTGCCAGCAGTTTAGGGGAGGTGAAGTCCTATAATTCACCCCTCCACTTT
J gene: TRBJ1-2; D gene: TRBD1; clone size: once; V gene: TRBV5-4; CDR3 length: 14; CDR3 protein: CASSWGTGDYGYTF; CDR3 DNA: TGTGCCAGCAGCTGGGGGACAGGGGATTATGGCTACACCTTC
J gene: TRBJ2-5; D gene: TRBD2; clone size: few; V gene: TRBV2; CDR3 length: 16; CDR3 protein: CASSEGSGGPRETQYF; CDR3 DNA: TGTGCCAGCAGTGAGGGTAGCGGGGGCCCCCGAGAGACCCAGTACTTC
J gene: TRBJ2-2; D gene: NA; clone size: once; V gene: TRBV28; CDR3 length: 11; CDR3 protein: CASSSQRELFF; CDR3 DNA: TGTGCCAGCAGTTCACAGAGGGAGCTGTTTTTT
J gene: TRBJ2-2; D gene: TRBD1; clone size: NA; V gene: TRBV15; CDR3 length: 15; CDR3 protein: CATSPGQGVAGELFF; CDR3 DNA: TGTGCCACCAGCCCGGGACAGGGGGTTGCCGGGGAGCTGTTTTTT
J gene: TRBJ1-1; D gene: NA; clone size: NA; V gene: TRBV14; CDR3 length: 14; CDR3 protein: CASSVAGEGTEAFF; CDR3 DNA: TGTGCCAGCAGCGTCGCGGGGGAGGGCACTGAAGCTTTCTTT
J gene: TRBJ2-5; D gene: NA; clone size: once; V gene: TRBV11-2; CDR3 length: 15; CDR3 protein: CASSFREESGETQYF; CDR3 DNA: TGTGCCAGCAGCTTCCGAGAAGAGAGCGGAGAGACCCAGTACTTC
J gene: TRBJ1-4; D gene: NA; clone size: NA; V gene: TRBV5-6; CDR3 length: 14; CDR3 protein: CASSGRGKGEKLFF; CDR3 DNA: TGTGCCAGCAGCGGCCGGGGGAAGGGCGAAAAACTGTTTTTT
J gene: TRBJ2-7; D gene: NA; clone size: NA; V gene: TRBV9; CDR3 length: 12; CDR3 protein: CASSVNSGEQYF; CDR3 DNA: TGTGCCAGCAGCGTAAATTCGGGCGAGCAGTACTTC
J gene: TRBJ2-2; D gene: TRBD1; clone size: NA; V gene: TRBV2; CDR3 length: 14; CDR3 protein: CASSVRQGAGELFF; CDR3 DNA: TGTGCCAGCAGTGTGCGACAGGGGGCCGGGGAGCTGTTTTTT
J gene: TRBJ1-1; D gene: TRBD1; clone size: NA; V gene: TRBV30; CDR3 length: 13; CDR3 protein: CAWSRTGNTEAFF; CDR3 DNA: TGTGCCTGGTCACGGACAGGGAACACTGAAGCTTTCTTT
J gene: TRBJ2-7; D gene: TRBD2; clone size: NA; V gene: TRBV27; CDR3 length: 15; CDR3 protein: CASSVLAGAPYEQYF; CDR3 DNA: TGTGCCAGCAGTGTACTAGCGGGAGCCCCCTACGAGCAGTACTTC
J gene: TRBJ2-6; D gene: NA; clone size: NA; V gene: TRBV5-6; CDR3 length: 16; CDR3 protein: CASSWRRDSGANVLTF; CDR3 DNA: TGTGCCAGCAGTTGGCGCAGGGACTCTGGGGCCAACGTCCTGACTTTC
J gene: TRBJ1-2; D gene: TRBD1; clone size: NA; V gene: TRBV6-5; CDR3 length: 14; CDR3 protein: CASSYNQGAGGYTF; CDR3 DNA: TGTGCCAGCAGTTACAATCAGGGGGCGGGTGGCTACACCTTC
J gene: TRBJ2-3; D gene: NA; clone size: NA; V gene: TRBV6-1; CDR3 length: 16; CDR3 protein: CASSDFGGPATDTQYF; CDR3 DNA: TGTGCCAGCAGTGACTTTGGGGGCCCAGCGACGGATACGCAGTATTTT
J gene: TRBJ2-1; D gene: NA; clone size: NA; V gene: TRBV30; CDR3 length: 13; CDR3 protein: CAWSVSGMNEQFF; CDR3 DNA: TGTGCCTGGAGTGTATCGGGGATGAATGAGCAGTTCTTC
J gene: TRBJ2-7; D gene: NA; clone size: NA; V gene: TRBV11-2; CDR3 length: 15; CDR3 protein: CASSLEEVSSYEQYF; CDR3 DNA: TGTGCCAGCAGCTTAGAAGAGGTTAGCTCCTACGAGCAGTACTTC
J gene: TRBJ2-5; D gene: TRBD1; clone size: NA; V gene: TRBV11-2; CDR3 length: 18; CDR3 protein: CASSLGINRGLSGETQYF; CDR3 DNA: TGTGCCAGCAGCTTAGGGATAAACAGGGGGCTTTCTGGAGAGACCCAGTACTTC
J gene: TRBJ1-5; D gene: NA; clone size: NA; V gene: TRBV30; CDR3 length: 13; CDR3 protein: CAWTTQGSQPQHF; CDR3 DNA: TGTGCCTGGACAACACAGGGTAGTCAGCCCCAGCATTTT
J gene: TRBJ2-1; D gene: TRBD2; clone size: NA; V gene: TRBV12-3/TRBV12-4; CDR3 length: 11; CDR3 protein: CAIRLAAEQFF; CDR3 DNA: TGCGCCATCAGACTAGCGGCTGAGCAGTTCTTC
J gene: TRBJ2-5; D gene: NA; clone size: NA; V gene: TRBV7-9; CDR3 length: 13; CDR3 protein: CASSLDGEETQYF; CDR3 DNA: TGTGCCAGCAGCTTAGACGGGGAAGAGACCCAGTACTTC
J gene: TRBJ1-2; D gene: NA; clone size: NA; V gene: TRBV2; CDR3 length: 12; CDR3 protein: CATLTGSYGYTF; CDR3 DNA: TGTGCCACCCTAACAGGGAGCTATGGCTACACCTTC
J gene: TRBJ2-4; D gene: TRBD2; clone size: NA; V gene: TRBV11-2; CDR3 length: 14; CDR3 protein: CASSFLAGGNIQYF; CDR3 DNA: TGTGCCAGCAGCTTCCTAGCGGGGGGAAACATTCAGTACTTC
J gene: TRBJ2-2; D gene: TRBD1; clone size: NA; V gene: TRBV28; CDR3 length: 15; CDR3 protein: CASSWDRAGTGELFF; CDR3 DNA: TGTGCCAGCAGTTGGGACAGGGCGGGCACCGGGGAGCTGTTTTTT
J gene: TRBJ2-5; D gene: TRBD1; clone size: many; V gene: TRBV29-1; CDR3 length: 17; CDR3 protein: CSVEGVGQGTNQETQYF; CDR3 DNA: TGCAGCGTTGAAGGGGTTGGACAGGGAACGAACCAAGAGACCCAGTACTTC
J gene: TRBJ2-7; D gene: TRBD1; clone size: few; V gene: TRBV4-1; CDR3 length: 15; CDR3 protein: CASSQGTGLTYEQYF; CDR3 DNA: TGCGCCAGCAGCCAAGGGACAGGGCTGACCTACGAGCAGTACTTC
J gene: TRBJ1-5; D gene: NA; clone size: NA; V gene: TRBV21-1; CDR3 length: 15; CDR3 protein: CASSTQIDREQPQHF; CDR3 DNA: TGTGCCAGCAGCACCCAGATCGACAGGGAACAGCCCCAGCATTTT
J gene: TRBJ2-6; D gene: TRBD2; clone size: NA; V gene: TRBV29-1; CDR3 length: 16; CDR3 protein: CSVSLGGGSGANVLTF; CDR3 DNA: TGCAGCGTATCACTGGGGGGGGGCTCTGGGGCCAACGTCCTGACTTTC
J gene: TRBJ2-7; D gene: TRBD2; clone size: NA; V gene: TRBV5-4; CDR3 length: 15; CDR3 protein: CASSPGLAGSHEQYF; CDR3 DNA: TGTGCCAGCAGCCCGGGACTAGCGGGGAGCCACGAGCAGTACTTC
J gene: TRBJ1-2; D gene: NA; clone size: NA; V gene: TRBV5-4; CDR3 length: 15; CDR3 protein: CASSLGALANYGYTF; CDR3 DNA: TGTGCCAGCAGCTTGGGGGCTCTCGCTAACTATGGCTACACCTTC
J gene: TRBJ2-1; D gene: TRBD2; clone size: NA; V gene: TRBV5-4; CDR3 length: 13; CDR3 protein: CASASGRRNEQFF; CDR3 DNA: TGTGCCAGCGCAAGCGGGAGGCGCAATGAGCAGTTCTTC
J gene: TRBJ2-1; D gene: NA; clone size: NA; V gene: TRBV7-2; CDR3 length: 15; CDR3 protein: CASRKASGAENEQFF; CDR3 DNA: TGTGCCAGCAGAAAAGCTTCAGGGGCGGAAAATGAGCAGTTCTTC
J gene: TRBJ1-5; D gene: TRBD1; clone size: NA; V gene: TRBV6-6; CDR3 length: 14; CDR3 protein: CASSDRQGASPQHF; CDR3 DNA: TGTGCCAGCAGTGACCGACAGGGGGCGAGCCCCCAGCATTTT
J gene: TRBJ2-1; D gene: TRBD2; clone size: once; V gene: TRBV29-1; CDR3 length: 17; CDR3 protein: CSVLGDWTSGIYNEQFF; CDR3 DNA: TGCAGCGTTTTGGGGGACTGGACTAGCGGGATATACAATGAGCAGTTCTTC
J gene: TRBJ1-1; D gene: TRBD1; clone size: once; V gene: TRBV7-3; CDR3 length: 14; CDR3 protein: CASSRQGDGTEAFF; CDR3 DNA: TGTGCCAGCAGCCGACAGGGGGATGGGACTGAAGCTTTCTTT
J gene: TRBJ2-1; D gene: TRBD2; clone size: NA; V gene: TRBV19; CDR3 length: 13; CDR3 protein: CASLSGRGNEQFF; CDR3 DNA: TGTGCCAGTCTTAGCGGGAGAGGTAATGAGCAGTTCTTC
J gene: TRBJ2-7; D gene: TRBD2; clone size: NA; V gene: TRBV3-1/TRBV3-2; CDR3 length: 17; CDR3 protein: CASSQTSGRAWVLEQYF; CDR3 DNA: TGTGCCAGCAGCCAAACTAGCGGGAGGGCCTGGGTCCTCGAGCAGTACTTC
J gene: TRBJ2-7; D gene: NA; clone size: NA; V gene: TRBV6-5; CDR3 length: 11; CDR3 protein: CASSPGVEQYF; CDR3 DNA: TGTGCCAGCAGTCCAGGGGTCGAGCAGTACTTC
J gene: TRBJ1-2; D gene: TRBD1; clone size: once; V gene: TRBV3-1/TRBV3-2; CDR3 length: 14; CDR3 protein: CASSHGTGLHGYTF; CDR3 DNA: TGTGCCAGCAGCCATGGGACAGGGCTACATGGCTACACCTTC
J gene: TRBJ2-5; D gene: NA; clone size: NA; V gene: TRBV5-1; CDR3 length: 11; CDR3 protein: CASSGQETQYF; CDR3 DNA: TGCGCCAGCAGTGGGCAGGAGACCCAGTACTTC
J gene: TRBJ1-6; D gene: NA; clone size: NA; V gene: TRBV16; CDR3 length: 14; CDR3 protein: CASSQYRADSPLHF; CDR3 DNA: TGTGCCAGCAGCCAATACAGGGCTGATTCACCCCTCCACTTT
J gene: TRBJ2-2; D gene: TRBD1; clone size: NA; V gene: TRBV9; CDR3 length: 13; CDR3 protein: CASRTGHTGELFF; CDR3 DNA: TGTGCCAGCAGGACAGGGCACACCGGGGAGCTGTTTTTT
J gene: TRBJ1-4; D gene: TRBD1; clone size: NA; V gene: TRBV9; CDR3 length: 15; CDR3 protein: CASSVRGGLAEKLFF; CDR3 DNA: TGTGCCAGCAGCGTAAGAGGGGGCTTAGCTGAAAAACTGTTTTTT
J gene: TRBJ1-3; D gene: NA; clone size: NA; V gene: TRBV28; CDR3 length: 14; CDR3 protein: CAGAGRYSGNTIYF; CDR3 DNA: TGTGCCGGCGCTGGCAGGTATTCTGGAAACACCATATATTTT
J gene: TRBJ2-7; D gene: NA; clone size: NA; V gene: TRBV11-2; CDR3 length: 14; CDR3 protein: CASSHGRSSYEQYF; CDR3 DNA: TGTGCCAGCAGCCACGGGAGAAGCTCCTACGAGCAGTACTTC
J gene: TRBJ1-1; D gene: NA; clone size: few; V gene: TRBV19; CDR3 length: 15; CDR3 protein: CASMQTSVGGLKAFF; CDR3 DNA: TGTGCCAGTATGCAAACGTCGGTGGGAGGTCTTAAAGCTTTCTTT
J gene: TRBJ2-3; D gene: TRBD2; clone size: NA; V gene: TRBV7-2; CDR3 length: 13; CDR3 protein: CASSRDVPSGTYF; CDR3 DNA: TGTGCCAGCAGTAGAGATGTCCCTAGCGGGACTTATTTT